The clone carrying this TCR beta chain was seen at least ten times. This sample is drawn from a study of T-cell reconstitution after alpha-beta-depleted transplantation in children. The CDR3 has 14 residues. Germline loops: CDR1 DFQATT, CDR2 SNEGSKA (reference sequence). Trimming shortened V by 3 bases and J by 1 base, and 9 bases separated the two germline ends. Molecular barcoding with unique molecular identifiers was used for the TCRbeta library. TCRdb analysed the PCR reads with MiXCR anew, one entry per CDR3 protein. Found here are 200,000 to 250,000 distinct CDR3 sequences, around 9.6% of them singletons; the top ten hold approximately 5.9%.

Sample: PBMCs from the stem cell graft donor, taken from the stem cell graft. The clonotype comes from a human donor who donated a stem cell graft to a child with acute lymphoblastic leukemia. The chain uses TRBV20-1 and TRBJ2-2; D gene ambiguous. The CDR3 region has the DNA TGCAGTGCTAGTAGGCCATTGAACACCGGGGAGCTGTTTTTT. It encodes CSASRPLNTGELFF.